This TCR beta chain was captured by sequencing in a study of technical replicates of blood from several donors. Germline-derived CDR1 and CDR2 are WSHSY and SAAADI. V lost 4 bases and J lost 4, with 13 bases in between. The CDR3 spans 14 residues. Data came from immunoSEQ multiplex PCR; TCRdb stores just in-frame clones and leaves some out. The sample has more than 90,000 clones, approximately 95% seen once. The clonotype comes from a human donor in good health. Specimen: T cells isolated from PBMCs. The V call is TRBV10-2, the J call TRBJ2-5; D gene ambiguous. The CDR3 region is CASSAPNLGETQYF. DNA of the CDR3: TGCGCCAGCAGTGCCCCAAACCTAGGAGAGACCCAGTACTTC.